This T cell receptor beta chain originates from a study of T cells in Graves' hyperthyroidism and ophthalmopathy. The CDR3 totals 12 residues. The germline V and J ends were trimmed by 7 bases and 13 bases, with 14 bases remaining between them. CDR1 and CDR2 (germline): MDHEN, SYDVKM. TCR beta CDR3 regions were amplified from RNA. HTBI primers were employed in a first-round RT-PCR of the TCR CDR3. MiXCR, applied by TCRdb to the multiplex PCR reads, yields one record per CDR3 protein. Among 250,000 to 300,000 distinct CDR3 sequences listed, 13% were seen once. Only a few counts were recorded for this clonotype.

Sequenced input: blood. The TCR comes from a woman in her thirties with Graves' hyperthyroidism that later progressed to Graves' ophthalmopathy. This chain connects TRBV28 to TRBJ1-6; D is perhaps TRBD1 (6 bases). CDR3: CASNPPGVPLHF. The DNA of the CDR3 is TGTGCCAGCAATCCGCCAGGGGTCCCCCTCCACTTT.